This record covers a single TCR beta chain. The antigen is undetermined. These data come from a study of beta chain features in type 1 diabetes. Study information: Patients shared similar age, gender and cell yields with healthy donors.

Study outcomes and limitations: Over-representation of high TCR-expressing cells was a possible consequence of cDNA sequencing. A pattern of fewer insertions and more deletions at VDJ junctions was seen in type 1 diabetes patients.

In germline, CDR1 is SGHTA, CDR2 FQGNSA. Trimming shortened V by 5 bases and J by 2 bases, and 10 bases separated the two germline ends. This CDR3 has 15 residues. CD4+ naive, central memory, regulatory and stem cell-like memory cells were sorted via CD45RO/CCR7/CD25/CD127/CD95/CD27. Expressed TCRB transcripts were sequenced after all isolated RNA was converted to cDNA. Profiling relied on immunoSEQ multiplex PCR, and the TCRdb table lists in-frame clones only, not all of them. The sample consists of fewer than 550,000 clones, over 9.5% of them appearing once. V usage is TRBV7-2 and J usage is TRBJ2-6; D may be TRBD1 (5 bases). This TCR came from a woman aged 18-35 years in good health. Sequencing used naive CD4+ T cells from blood. The CDR3 DNA is TGTGCCAGCAGCCCGGACATAGCTGGGGCCAACGTCCTGACTTTC. This gives the protein CASSPDIAGANVLTF.